This passage covers 23 T cell receptor beta chains from one sample sequenced in a study of blood T cells in healthy people across ages. For the second PCR, which ran for about 6 to 11 cycles, a sample-barcoded 5' primer and a J-beta primer mix were used. TCRdb passed the 5' RACE reads through MiXCR, listing each CDR3 protein once. The data contain around 670,000 distinct CDR3 sequences, about 30% of them singletons. The sample consisted of blood. The receptors derive from a woman aged 80 or over in good health.

In this sample, this clonotype turned up many times. The V and J genes are TRBV3-1 and TRBJ1-2, with 12 bases matching TRBD1. The V segment lost 0 bases and the J segment 8 bases; nucleotides outside the gene matches: 7. Per the germline V gene, CDR1 is LGHDT and CDR2 is YNNKEL (reference sequence). The CDR3 has 16 residues. The CDR3 region has the DNA TGTGCCAGCAGCCAAGATTTTGGGACAGGGGGCCGGGGCTACACCTTC. Protein sequence: CASSQDFGTGGRGYTF.

This clonotype was counted at least ten times. The J gene is TRBJ2-3, the V gene TRBV29-1; D is possibly TRBD1 (6 bases). Germline CDR1 reads SQVTM; CDR2 reads ANQGSEA. The CDR3 is made up of 14 amino acids. V shed 6 bases and J shed 1 base, with 14 bases lying between them. CDR3 protein: CSVRTGWGTDTQYF. CDR3 coding DNA: TGCAGCGTGCGCACAGGGTGGGGCACAGATACGCAGTATTTT.

As concerns this clonotype: At one end the junction does not follow the germline gene, possibly because of a read error. The rearrangement joins TRBV11-3 to TRBJ2-5, with D uncertain. The germline V gene encodes CDR1 SGHNT and CDR2 YENEEA. The length of the CDR3 is 12 residues. CDR3 region: CAGSFSGETQYF. The DNA for the CDR3 is TGTGCCGGCAGCTTCTCGGGAGAGACCCAGTACTTC.

This clonotype came up many times. The chain couples TRBV3-1 to TRBJ2-7; D might be TRBD2 (6 bases). V shed 10 bases and J shed 2 bases, with 12 bases lying between them. The CDR3 loop spans 12 amino acids. The germline CDR1 and CDR2 sequences are LGHDT and YNNKEL (reference sequence). CDR3: CATGGFPYEQYF. In nucleotides, the CDR3 is TGTGCCACCGGGGGATTCCCCTACGAGCAGTACTTC.

This clonotype was seen many times. V and J are TRBV7-2 and TRBJ2-3; D is uncertain. This CDR3 comprises 14 residues. V shed 1 base and J shed 3 bases, with 8 bases lying between them. Germline-derived CDR1 and CDR2 are SGHTA and FQGNSA. The CDR3 spells CASSLVTQTDTQYF. The CDR3 bases are TGTGCCAGCAGCTTAGTTACCCAAACAGATACGCAGTATTTT.

This chain connects TRBV18 to TRBJ2-1; 10 bases fit TRBD1. CDR3 size: 14 residues. The germline V gene encodes CDR1 KGHSH and CDR2 LQKENI. With 2 bases clipped from V and 9 bases from J, the junction kept 4 bases outside the gene matches. CDR3: CASSPETGGVEQFF. As DNA, the CDR3 is TGTGCCAGCTCACCAGAGACAGGGGGCGTTGAGCAGTTCTTC.

This clonotype appeared many times. The chain joins TRBV20-1 to TRBJ2-3; 9 bases line up with TRBD2. This CDR3 contains 13 residues. Germline assignment: CDR1 DFQATT and CDR2 SNEGSKA (reference sequence). V trimming: 5 bases; J trimming: 6 bases; junction bases outside the gene matches: 6. CDR3 in amino acids: CSAPRGGADTQYF. CDR3 DNA sequence: TGCAGTGCTCCCCGCGGGGGGGCGGATACGCAGTATTTT.

The J gene is TRBJ1-4, the V gene TRBV7-9; no clear D gene. Trimming removed 7 bases from V and 0 bases from J, with 18 bases in between. Per the germline V gene, CDR1 is SEHNR and CDR2 is FQNEAQ (reference sequence). The CDR3 extends over 17 amino acids. CDR3 loop: CASNFATFPATNEKLFF. CDR3 in DNA: TGTGCCAGCAACTTCGCCACTTTCCCAGCAACTAATGAAAAACTGTTTTTT.

This clonotype has just a few counts. The chain uses TRBV6-5 and TRBJ1-5, with unresolved D. Germline V gives CDR1 MNHEY, CDR2 SVGAGI. The CDR3 has 14 residues. Trimming removed 6 bases at V and 0 bases at J, with 9 bases between. CDR3 in DNA: TGTGCCAGCAGACCCAGCAATAGCAATCAGCCCCAGCATTTT. Translating it yields CASRPSNSNQPQHF.

Comment on this clonotype: Just one base apart from a much larger clone, this may be a read error. The J gene is TRBJ2-1, the V gene TRBV27; 12 nucleotides align to TRBD2. In germline, CDR1 is MNHEY, CDR2 SMNVEV (reference sequence). The CDR3 has 15 residues. V lost 6 bases, J lost 4 bases, and 4 bases stayed unmatched. For the CDR3, the DNA is TGTGCCAGCAGGGCTAGCGGGGGGGCTTACAATGAGCAGTTCTTC. It yields the protein CASRASGGAYNEQFF.

This clonotype was seen only a few times. The V call is TRBV7-2, the J call TRBJ1-1, with 9 positions matching TRBD1. Per germline, CDR1 SGHTA and CDR2 FQGNSA. The V and J ends lost 6 bases and 3 bases, in that order; junction bases with no gene match: 8. The CDR3 loop spans 15 amino acids. CDR3 in DNA: TGTGCCAGCAGGCGACAGGGGGTGGGGGACACTGAAGCTTTCTTT. Residues: CASRRQGVGDTEAFF.

This clonotype occurred a few times. This chain uses TRBV20-1 with TRBJ2-7; D not resolved. The J call is uncertain, as TRBJ2-5 better fits the DNA end. Germline CDR1 reads DFQATT; CDR2 reads SNEGSKA (reference sequence). The CDR3 spans 13 residues. CDR3 DNA: TGCAGTGCTAGAGGGATGCCTGACGAGACCCAGTACTTC. Residues: CSARGMPDETQYF.

This clonotype was detected only a few times. V gene TRBV10-3 combines with J gene TRBJ2-7; D is unclear. V shed 0 bases and J shed 0 bases, with 9 bases lying between them. CDR1 and CDR2 (germline): ENHRY, SYGVKD. The CDR3 length is 15 residues. Here the CDR3 reads CAISESSQSSYEQYF. CDR3 coding DNA: TGTGCCATCAGTGAGTCGAGTCAGAGCTCCTACGAGCAGTACTTC.

This clonotype appeared many times. The J gene is TRBJ2-5, the V gene TRBV20-1; 11 nucleotides match TRBD2. Matching the DNA end better, TRBJ2-7 makes the J call doubtful. Per germline, CDR1 DFQATT and CDR2 SNEGSKA (reference sequence). The length of the CDR3 is 13 residues. The CDR3 reads CSARTSGVPEQYF. The CDR3 coding sequence is TGCAGTGCTAGGACTAGCGGGGTCCCCGAGCAGTACTTC.

The chain employs TRBV5-1 and TRBJ2-7; TRBD1 aligns across 9 bases. The CDR3 has 16 residues. V dropped 1 base and J dropped 2; count of bases not matched to a gene: 7. CDR1 is SGHRS, CDR2 YFSETQ, per germline. The CDR3 sequence is CASSLPPGQGAYEQYF. As DNA, the CDR3 is TGCGCCAGCAGCTTGCCCCCGGGACAGGGAGCCTACGAGCAGTACTTC.

This clonotype was recorded at least ten times. The V call is TRBV20-1, the J call TRBJ2-1, with D possibly being TRBD2 (7 bases). The CDR3 sequence is 12 residues long. V lost 1 base to trimming and J lost 13 bases, with 14 bases between them. From germline, CDR1 is DFQATT and CDR2 SNEGSKA (reference sequence). The CDR3 bases are TGCAGTGCTAGAGGGACCGGGGGGCCCCAGTTCTTC. It yields the protein CSARGTGGPQFF.

This clonotype was counted ten times or more. The J gene is TRBJ2-1, the V gene TRBV5-1, with TRBD2 identical over 8 bases. V gave up 4 bases and J gave up 0 bases; unmatched junction bases: 0. The CDR3 is 14 amino acids. The V gene's germline CDR1 is SGHRS and CDR2 YFSETQ. CDR3 in amino acids: CASSAGGSYNEQFF. The CDR3 DNA sequence: TGCGCCAGCAGCGCGGGGGGCTCCTACAATGAGCAGTTCTTC. Full variable domain (outside the CDR3, taken from reference TRBV5-1 and TRBJ2-1): KAGVTQTPRYLIKTRGQQVTLSCSPISGHRSVSWYQQTPGQGLQFLFEYFSETQRNKGNFPGRFSGRQFSNSRSEMNVSTLELGDSALYLCASSAGGSYNEQFFGPGTRLTVL.

Concerning this clonotype itself: A much larger clonotype is one base distant, so this may be a read error. This sequence joins TRBV20-1 and TRBJ2-3, with D tentatively TRBD2 (6 bases). Trimming took off 6 bases at V and 5 bases at J, with 21 bases between the two ends. The CDR3 totals 15 residues. Germline V gene sequence: CDR1 DFQATT, CDR2 SNEGSKA (reference sequence). The CDR3 DNA is TGCAGTGCCCGCGGCGGGAAGGGCACACAAGATACGCAGTATTTT. As protein: CSARGGKGTQDTQYF.

This clonotype showed up many times. The rearrangement uses TRBV24-1 and TRBJ2-1; D unresolved. Between the trimmed V and J ends, which lost 1 base and 8 bases, there was a span of 2 bases. CDR1 KGHDR and CDR2 SFDVKD come from the germline V gene. The CDR3 sequence is 11 residues long. The CDR3 bases are TGTGCCACCAGTGATTTAGATGAGCAGTTCTTC. Translated: CATSDLDEQFF.

In its sample, this clonotype was seen many times. The chain employs TRBV10-3 and TRBJ2-1, with 11 bases aligning to TRBD2. Per germline, CDR1 ENHRY and CDR2 SYGVKD. Trimming took 3 bases from V and 7 from J; bases not matched to a gene: 8. This CDR3 is built from 16 residues. The CDR3 DNA is TGTGCCATCAGTGACTTGCAGATAGCGGGGGGGAATGAGCAGTTCTTC. This codes for CAISDLQIAGGNEQFF.

This clonotype showed up many times. V usage is TRBV20-1 and J usage is TRBJ2-1; 7 bases align to TRBD2. V lost 0 bases, J lost 1 base, and 3 bases stayed unmatched. The CDR3 runs 15 residues. Looked up from germline, CDR1 is DFQATT and CDR2 is SNEGSKA (reference sequence). Here the CDR3 reads CSAREGEGSYNEQFF. CDR3 bases: TGCAGTGCTAGAGAGGGGGAGGGTTCCTACAATGAGCAGTTCTTC.

This clonotype was detected only a few times. The chain uses TRBV6-2 or TRBV6-3 and TRBJ2-2, with D maybe TRBD1 (5 bases). Trimming took 6 bases from V and 6 from J, leaving 11 bases between them. The CDR3 sequence is 13 residues long. Germline loops: CDR1 MNHEY, CDR2 SVGEGT. CDR3 nucleotide sequence: TGTGCCAGCAGCCCGACAGTTTCCGGGGAGCTGTTTTTT. Translated, it gives CASSPTVSGELFF.

This clonotype was seen many times. The rearrangement joins TRBV25-1 to TRBJ1-2; a weak D match, TRBD1 (5 bases). Germline V gene data show CDR1 as MGHDK and CDR2 as SYGVNS. Between the trimmed V and J ends, which lost 0 bases and 4 bases, there was a span of 12 bases. The CDR3 is 15 residues long. The CDR3 coding sequence is TGTGCCAGCAGTGAATATGGGGGAGGAGGCTATGGCTACACCTTC. This translates into CASSEYGGGGYGYTF.